The 19 T cell receptor beta chains below all came from one sample that was sequenced in a study of T cells in Graves' hyperthyroidism and ophthalmopathy. Amplification of TCR beta CDR3 regions used RNA as the template. The HTBI primer set served for first-round RT-PCR of the TCR CDR3. TCRdb analysed the multiplex PCR reads with MiXCR anew, one entry per CDR3 protein. This table holds about 320,000 distinct CDR3 sequences, around 17% found once. Sequences were obtained from blood. These receptors all come from a man under 40 with Graves' hyperthyroidism.

This clonotype was counted many times. This rearrangement joins TRBV24-1 to TRBJ2-7; tentative D call: TRBD2 (6 bases). The ends were cut back, 2 bases at V and 0 bases at J, with 10 bases in the middle. The CDR3 consists of 15 residues. CDR1 is KGHDR and CDR2 is SFDVKD in the germline V gene. For the CDR3, the DNA is TGTGCCACCAGTGATTCGGGGGACCTCTCCTACGAGCAGTACTTC. Its protein product is CATSDSGDLSYEQYF.

This clonotype was counted a few times. The junction differs from germline at one of its ends, possibly a read error. This chain joins TRBV19 and TRBJ2-3, with D possibly called TRBD1 or TRBD2 (5 bases each). Germline V CDR1 and CDR2: LNHDA, SQIVND (reference sequence). The CDR3 is made up of 15 amino acids. CDR3 protein: CATSMGVAITDTQYF. Here the CDR3 DNA reads TGTGCCACTAGTATGGGGGTAGCTATCACAGATACGCAGTATTTT.

Comment on this clonotype: Sequence at one end of the junction differs from germline and may be a read error. This chain joins TRBV28 and TRBJ2-7; 10 positions agree with TRBD2. The CDR3 covers 16 residues. Germline V gene lookup returns CDR1 MDHEN and CDR2 SYDVKM. Written as DNA, the CDR3 is TGTGCTAGCAGTCAAGGACTAGCGGACACCTCCTACGAGCAGTACTTC. This gives the protein CASSQGLADTSYEQYF.

The chain combines TRBV24-1 with TRBJ2-1, with 8 bases aligning to TRBD2. The germline gives CDR1 KGHDR, CDR2 SFDVKD. CDR3 size: 13 residues. V shed 5 bases and J 9 bases; nucleotides not matched to a gene: 5. The CDR3 nucleotides read TGTGCCACCAGTGCGGGAGGGCCGGGTGAGCAGTTCTTC. Protein sequence: CATSAGGPGEQFF.

This clonotype was observed a handful of times. This chain joins TRBV6-5 and TRBJ2-7; TRBD2 aligns across 15 bases. Trimming at V came to 0 bases and at J to 6 bases, leaving 18 bases not matched to a gene. Germline loops: CDR1 MNHEY, CDR2 SVGAGI. This CDR3 contains 21 residues. Here the CDR3 reads CASSYSEQPGTSGRTGSEQYF. The CDR3 region has the DNA TGTGCCAGCAGTTACTCAGAACAGCCGGGGACTAGCGGGAGGACCGGGAGCGAGCAGTACTTC.

This clonotype showed up just a few times. The chain combines TRBV20-1 with TRBJ2-1; 16 nucleotides match TRBD2. V lost 3 bases to trimming and J lost 0 bases; unmatched junction nucleotides: 14. The CDR3 consists of 21 residues. Germline V gives CDR1 DFQATT, CDR2 SNEGSKA (reference sequence). This chain's CDR3 is CSASETPGLAGGPFSYNEQFF. The CDR3 DNA sequence: TGCAGTGCTAGTGAGACCCCGGGACTAGCGGGAGGGCCCTTCTCCTACAATGAGCAGTTCTTC.

This sequence joins TRBV7-2 and TRBJ1-6, with D unresolved. The germline gives CDR1 SGHTA, CDR2 FQGNSA. Trimming shortened V by 0 bases and J by 4 bases, and 7 bases separated the two germline ends. CDR3 length: 15 amino acids. The DNA for the CDR3 is TGTGCCAGCAGCTTAGCGGTAGTTTATAATTCACCCCTCCACTTT. Its translation is CASSLAVVYNSPLHF.

This clonotype was observed at least ten times. This chain links TRBV20-1 with TRBJ1-1; no definite D call. V lost 2 bases, J lost 10 bases, and 14 bases lay in between. Germline V gives CDR1 DFQATT, CDR2 SNEGSKA (reference sequence). The CDR3 runs to 12 residues. The CDR3 nucleotides are TGCAGTGCTAGATACGAGGGTCTGGCAGCTTTCTTT. It translates to CSARYEGLAAFF.

This clonotype was seen many times. The chain couples TRBV14 to TRBJ2-5; D is unclear. Germline V lookup: CDR1 SGHDN, CDR2 FVKESK. Trimming pared 2 bases from V and 0 bases from J, leaving 7 bases between. CDR3 length: 14 residues. The CDR3 spells CASSQTKNQETQYF. The DNA of the CDR3 is TGTGCCAGCAGCCAAACGAAAAACCAAGAGACCCAGTACTTC.

This chain uses TRBV6-1 with TRBJ1-4; TRBD1 agrees at 7 bases. The V gene end was trimmed by 5 bases and the J gene end by 0 bases; junction bases not matched to a gene: 12. This CDR3 contains 18 residues. CDR1 and CDR2 from the germline V gene are MNHNS and SASEGT. In nucleotides, the CDR3 is TGTGCCAGCAGTACAACCCAGGGGGGCGCGGCAACTAATGAAAAACTGTTTTTT. Its protein is CASSTTQGGAATNEKLFF.

This rearrangement joins TRBV4-2 to TRBJ2-7; TRBD2 matches 9 bases. Trimming cost V 0 bases and J 0 bases; bases outside gene matches: 0. The CDR3 extends over 15 amino acids. CDR1 and CDR2 (germline): LGHNA, YNFKEQ. DNA for the CDR3: TGTGCCAGCAGCCAAGAACTAGCGGGCTCCTACGAGCAGTACTTC. It codes for CASSQELAGSYEQYF.

A note on this clonotype: It may be a read error: a sequence one base away is much more abundant. The chain carries TRBV10-3 and TRBJ2-5; D possibly uses TRBD1 or TRBD2 (5 bases each). The germline CDR1 and CDR2 sequences are ENHRY and SYGVKD. The CDR3 contains 13 residues. The CDR3 DNA follows: TGTGTCATCAGTGAGGGACCTGGAGAGACCCAGTACTTC. It codes for CVISEGPGETQYF.

The rearrangement joins TRBV7-2 to TRBJ2-7, with D perhaps matching TRBD2 (5 bases). With 5 bases removed from V and 0 bases from J, the gap between germline ends came to 11 bases. Germline-derived CDR1 and CDR2 are SGHTA and FQGNSA. This CDR3 contains 14 residues. In DNA form, the CDR3 reads TGTGCCAGCAGCCCTAGCAACCCCTCCTACGAGCAGTACTTC. Translation gives CASSPSNPSYEQYF.

CDR3 loop: CASRTGTGRFEAFF. The CDR3 DNA follows: TGTGCCAGCAGGACCGGGACAGGACGATTTGAAGCTTTCTTT. The chain recombines TRBV28 with TRBJ1-1; TRBD1 matches at 8 bases. V lost 6 bases to trimming and J lost 7 bases; unmatched junction nucleotides: 10. Germline CDR1 reads MDHEN; CDR2 reads SYDVKM. This CDR3 comprises 14 residues.

For this clonotype: A single base separates this from a much larger clone, so it may be a read error. The chain is built from TRBV3-1 and TRBJ2-1; 8 nucleotides align to TRBD2. The V gene's germline CDR1 is LGHDT and CDR2 YNNKEL (reference sequence). The CDR3 sequence is 15 residues long. CDR3 in DNA: TGTGCCAGCAGCCCCTGGGCGGCGGGGGGCAATGAGCAGTCCTTC. As protein: CASSPWAAGGNEQSF.

A word on this clonotype: The junction shows a germline mismatch at one end, possibly a read error. V gene TRBV20-1 combines with J gene TRBJ2-3, with 8 bases that match TRBD1. The germline V gene has CDR1 DFQATT and CDR2 SNEGSKA (reference sequence). There are 14 residues in the CDR3. In DNA form, the CDR3 reads TGCAGCCTCCTCTCGACAGGGGTAACAGATATGCAGTATTTT. Protein sequence: CSLLSTGVTDMQYF.

This clonotype was observed a few times. V gene TRBV6-1 combines with J gene TRBJ2-7; 16 bases line up with TRBD2. The CDR3 is 15 amino acids. The germline V gene encodes CDR1 MNHNS and CDR2 SASEGT. J was trimmed by 5 bases and V by 6 bases; bases with no gene match: 4. This chain's CDR3 is CASSHGTSGRDEQYF. CDR3 nucleotides: TGTGCCAGCAGCCACGGGACTAGCGGGAGGGACGAGCAGTACTTC.

This clonotype was seen repeatedly, ten times or more. This chain uses TRBV7-6 with TRBJ2-7, with D tentatively TRBD1 or TRBD2 (5 bases each). The ends were cut back, 4 bases at V and 6 bases at J, with 19 bases in the middle. Germline loops: CDR1 SGHVS, CDR2 FNYEAQ. The CDR3 is 15 residues long. This CDR3 reads CASSSTGLKGAEQYF. The CDR3 DNA follows: TGTGCCAGCAGCTCGACGGGGCTTAAAGGTGCCGAGCAGTACTTC.

The J gene is TRBJ2-1, the V gene TRBV25-1, with D possibly being TRBD2 (6 bases). Germline V gives CDR1 MGHDK, CDR2 SYGVNS. There are 12 residues in the CDR3. V was clipped by 3 bases and J by 10 bases, with 10 bases between them. CDR3 amino acids: CASSEGRREQFF. CDR3 nucleotides: TGTGCCAGCAGTGAGGGGAGGCGAGAGCAGTTCTTC.